This TCR beta chain was obtained from a study of T cells after yellow fever vaccination. Study-level findings and limits: Although most clonotypes did not, a small share appeared in both CD4 and CD8 compartments.

This clonotype has just a few counts. What it binds is unknown. V was cut by 4 bases and J by 0 bases, with 14 bases left in between. Germline CDR1 reads SGHRS; CDR2 reads YFSETQ. The CDR3 length is 15 residues. The authors made TCR cDNA by 5'RACE template switching, adding a universal primer site and UMIs. TCRdb passed the 5' RACE reads through MiXCR, listing each CDR3 protein once. The profile shows about 330,000 distinct CDR3 sequences, approximately 8% of them singletons. Sequences were derived from PBMCs, sampled around 45 days after the first yellow fever vaccination. This sequence joins TRBV5-1 and TRBJ2-7; no clear D gene. This TCR was sampled from a man aged 18 to 35 who received the YFV17D yellow fever vaccine. The CDR3 spells CASSPTLDGSYEQYF. In DNA, the CDR3 is TGCGCCAGCAGCCCTACCCTTGACGGCTCCTACGAGCAGTACTTC. The full variable domain, rest sourced from reference TRBV5-1 and TRBJ2-7, is KAGVTQTPRYLIKTRGQQVTLSCSPISGHRSVSWYQQTPGQGLQFLFEYFSETQRNKGNFPGRFSGRQFSNSRSEMNVSTLELGDSALYLCASSPTLDGSYEQYFGPGTRLTVT.